The 13 T cell receptor beta chains given below trace back to one sample, sequenced in a study of identifying expanded T cells in peripheral blood. Using immunoSEQ multiplex PCR, the repertoire was profiled, and TCRdb retains in-frame clones only, with some absent. The data hold 95,000 to 150,000 clones, with about four fifths observed a single time. Sequencing input: blood. The receptors derive from a person aged 18 to 70 in good health.

The chain employs TRBV15 and TRBJ2-7; D is perhaps TRBD1 or TRBD2 (5 bases each). V lost 3 bases, J lost 4 bases, and 16 bases lay in between. The CDR3 contains 15 residues. The germline V gene has CDR1 LNHNV and CDR2 YYDKDF (reference sequence). The CDR3 bases are TGTGCCACCAGCAGTCGATGGGGGAGTCGGTACGAGCAGTACTTC. As protein: CATSSRWGSRYEQYF.

The chain uses TRBV9 and TRBJ1-6; 7 bases fit TRBD1. Per germline, CDR1 SGDLS and CDR2 YYNGEE. Unmatched junction bases numbered 11, after V lost 4 bases and J lost 7 bases. There are 16 residues in the CDR3. The CDR3 DNA is TGTGCCAGCAGCTGGGGGGAGGGGGCAGAGAATTCACCCCTCCACTTT. This encodes CASSWGEGAENSPLHF.

The chain uses TRBV6-1 and TRBJ2-5; 7 bases match TRBD1. The V and J ends lost 4 bases and 7 bases, in that order; junction bases with no gene match: 12. The CDR3 is made up of 15 amino acids. Germline CDR1 and CDR2: MNHNS and SASEGT. Here the CDR3 reads CASSGGQTSQRTQYF. DNA for the CDR3: TGTGCCAGCAGTGGGGGACAGACATCTCAGCGGACCCAGTACTTC.

This chain uses TRBV19 with TRBJ2-1, with 8 bases lining up with TRBD2. V gave up 6 bases and J gave up 5 bases; unmatched junction bases: 9. The CDR3 extends over 15 amino acids. Germline CDR1 is LNHDA and CDR2 is SQIVND (reference sequence). CDR3 bases: TGTGCCAGTAGAGACTTTTCGGGGGGGAACAATGAGCAGTTCTTC. It yields the protein CASRDFSGGNNEQFF.

This chain uses TRBV11-3 with TRBJ2-1; D is unclear. The CDR3 covers 12 residues. Trimming stripped 5 bases from V and 8 bases from J, with 10 bases between. In germline, CDR1 is SGHNT, CDR2 YENEEA. The CDR3 spells CASSPIKDEQFF. CDR3 DNA: TGTGCCAGCAGCCCGATAAAAGATGAGCAGTTCTTC.

The rearrangement joins TRBV6-6 to TRBJ1-5; D remains unclear. Trimming took off 7 bases at V and 2 bases at J, with 6 bases between the two ends. The CDR3 totals 12 residues. Germline V gene lookup returns CDR1 MNHNY and CDR2 SVGAGI (reference sequence). CDR3 nucleotide sequence: TGTGCCAGCACCAGCGGCAATCAGCCCCAGCATTTT. It is translated as CASTSGNQPQHF.

This CDR3 reads CASSEREGTYEQYF. DNA for the CDR3: TGTGCCAGCAGTGAACGGGAGGGTACCTACGAGCAGTACTTC. The chain links TRBV2 to TRBJ2-7; 8 bases are a match to TRBD2. V was pared by 2 bases and J by 2 bases, with 2 bases of the junction left unmatched. CDR3 length equals 14 residues. Germline CDR1 reads SNHLY; CDR2 reads FYNNEI.

CDR3 sequence reads: CASRAGSSYNSPLHF. DNA of the CDR3: TGTGCCAGCAGGGCAGGGAGTTCCTATAATTCACCCCTCCACTTT. J is TRBJ1-6 and V is TRBV2, with D possibly matching TRBD1 (5 bases). The germline CDR1 and CDR2 sequences are SNHLY and FYNNEI. The CDR3 consists of 15 residues. V gave up 6 bases and J gave up 1 base, with 10 bases separating them.

This clone was seen a single time. The V and J genes are TRBV10-3 and TRBJ2-7, with D possibly being TRBD1 or TRBD2 (5 bases each). The CDR3 has 16 amino acids. Between the trimmed V and J ends, which lost 3 bases and 1 base, there was a span of 16 bases. Germline CDR1 ENHRY, CDR2 SYGVKD. CDR3 in DNA: TGTGCCATCAGTGACACTTTGGGGGAGTTGTCCTACGAGCAGTACTTC. Its translation: CAISDTLGELSYEQYF.

The chain couples TRBV7-9 to TRBJ2-2; possibly TRBD1 for D (5 bases). The CDR3 sequence is 13 residues long. Per the germline V gene, CDR1 is SEHNR and CDR2 is FQNEAQ (reference sequence). Trimming stripped 4 bases from V and 7 bases from J, with 10 bases between. The CDR3 loop reads CASSSTGGGELFF. The CDR3 DNA reads TGTGCCAGCAGCTCCACAGGCGGCGGGGAGCTGTTTTTT.

This chain joins TRBV7-8 and TRBJ1-2; 8 positions match TRBD1. CDR1 SGHVS and CDR2 FQNEAQ come from the germline V gene. CDR3 size: 15 residues. V was clipped by 0 bases and J by 7 bases; unmatched bases: 7. The CDR3 DNA sequence: TGTGCCAGCAGCTTAGCCCGGGACAGGTTAGGTGGCTACACCTTC. The encoded protein is CASSLARDRLGGYTF. The full variable domain, its missing parts supplied by reference TRBV7-8 and TRBJ1-2, is GAGVSQSPRYKVAKRGQDVALRCDPISGHVSLFWYQQALGQGPEFLTYFQNEAQLDKSGLPSDRFFAERPEGSVSTLKIQRTQQEDSAVYLCASSLARDRLGGYTFGSGTRLTVV.

This chain joins TRBV6-5 and TRBJ1-1; D possibly corresponds to TRBD1 (6 bases). Germline values: CDR1 MNHEY, CDR2 SVGAGI. The CDR3 contains 14 residues. V shed 0 bases and J shed 8 bases, with 13 bases lying between them. CDR3 protein: CASSYSTGLYEAFF. CDR3 nucleotide sequence: TGTGCCAGCAGTTACTCGACAGGATTGTACGAAGCTTTCTTT.

The chain couples TRBV29-1 to TRBJ2-7; 8 bases agree with TRBD1. Germline V gene data show CDR1 as SQVTM and CDR2 as ANQGSEA. Unmatched junction bases numbered 1, after V lost 5 bases and J lost 1 base. The CDR3 spans 12 residues. The CDR3 spells CSVRQGSYEQYF. For the CDR3, the DNA is TGCAGCGTTCGACAGGGGTCCTACGAGCAGTACTTC.